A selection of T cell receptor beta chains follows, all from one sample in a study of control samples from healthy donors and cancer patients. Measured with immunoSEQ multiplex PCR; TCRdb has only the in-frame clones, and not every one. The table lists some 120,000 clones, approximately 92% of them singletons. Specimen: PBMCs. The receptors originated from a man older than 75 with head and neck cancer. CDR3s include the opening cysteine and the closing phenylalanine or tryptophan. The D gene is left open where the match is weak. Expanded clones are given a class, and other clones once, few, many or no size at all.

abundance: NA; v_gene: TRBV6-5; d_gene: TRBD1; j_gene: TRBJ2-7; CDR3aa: CASRGTGAYEQYF; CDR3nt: TGTGCCAGCAGGGGGACAGGGGCATACGAGCAGTACTTC
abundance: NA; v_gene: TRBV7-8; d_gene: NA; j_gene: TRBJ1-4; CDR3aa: CASSLLGGSNNEKLFF; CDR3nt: TGTGCCAGCAGCTTACTCGGGGGCAGTAATAATGAAAAACTGTTTTTT
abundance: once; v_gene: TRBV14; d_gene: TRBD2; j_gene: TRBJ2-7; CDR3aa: CASSQDLAGGGDEQYF; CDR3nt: TGTGCCAGCAGCCAAGACTTAGCGGGAGGAGGGGACGAGCAGTACTTC
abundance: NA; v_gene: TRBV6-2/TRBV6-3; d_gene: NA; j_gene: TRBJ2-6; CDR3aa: CASSYSSVSGANVLTF; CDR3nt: TGTGCCAGCAGTTACTCTTCGGTCTCTGGGGCCAACGTCCTGACTTTC
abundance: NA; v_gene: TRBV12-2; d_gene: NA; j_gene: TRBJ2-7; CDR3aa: CASRLKSTSGYEQYF; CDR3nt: TGTGCAAGTCGCTTAAAAAGTACCTCGGGCTACGAGCAGTACTTC
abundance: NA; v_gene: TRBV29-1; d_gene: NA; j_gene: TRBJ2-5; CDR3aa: CSVDGQGRAQYF; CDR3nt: TGCAGCGTTGACGGCCAGGGGAGGGCCCAGTACTTC
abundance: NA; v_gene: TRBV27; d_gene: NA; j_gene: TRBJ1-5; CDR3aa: CASSTKTGYNQPQHF; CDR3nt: TGTGCCAGCAGTACCAAAACAGGTTACAATCAGCCCCAGCATTTT
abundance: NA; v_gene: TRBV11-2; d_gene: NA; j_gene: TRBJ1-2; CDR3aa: CASSLLFEGYTF; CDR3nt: TGTGCCAGCAGCTTACTTTTTGAAGGCTACACCTTC
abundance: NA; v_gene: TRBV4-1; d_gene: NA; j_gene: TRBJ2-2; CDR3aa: CASRISGTSNTGELFF; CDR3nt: TGCGCCAGCAGAATTTCCGGGACATCGAACACCGGGGAGCTGTTTTTT
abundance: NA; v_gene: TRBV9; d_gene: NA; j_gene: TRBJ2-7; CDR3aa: CASSVGSQPYEQYF; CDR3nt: TGTGCCAGCAGCGTAGGTTCCCAACCCTACGAGCAGTACTTC
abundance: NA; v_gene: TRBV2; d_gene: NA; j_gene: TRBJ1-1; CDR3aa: CASLPGNLNTEAFF; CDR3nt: TGTGCCAGCTTACCAGGGAACCTGAACACTGAAGCTTTCTTT
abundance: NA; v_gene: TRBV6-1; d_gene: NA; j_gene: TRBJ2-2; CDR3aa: CASSEAGALNTGELFF; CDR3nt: TGTGCCAGCAGTGAAGCGGGGGCCCTGAACACCGGGGAGCTGTTTTTT
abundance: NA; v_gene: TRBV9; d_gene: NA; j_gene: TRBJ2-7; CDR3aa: CASSVDGNYEQYF; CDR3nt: TGTGCCAGCAGCGTGGACGGAAACTACGAGCAGTACTTC
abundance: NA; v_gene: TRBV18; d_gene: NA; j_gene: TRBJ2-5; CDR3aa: CASSPGYQETQYF; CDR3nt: TGTGCCAGCTCACCGGGCTACCAAGAGACCCAGTACTTC
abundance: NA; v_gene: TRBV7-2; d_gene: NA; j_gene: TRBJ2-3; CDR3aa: CASSFISGIGTDTQYF; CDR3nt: TGTGCCAGCAGCTTTATATCCGGGATTGGAACAGATACGCAGTATTTT
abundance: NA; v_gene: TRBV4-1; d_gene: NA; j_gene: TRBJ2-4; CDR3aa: CASSPGGTDKNIQYF; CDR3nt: TGCGCCAGCAGCCCTGGCGGGACAGACAAAAACATTCAGTACTTC
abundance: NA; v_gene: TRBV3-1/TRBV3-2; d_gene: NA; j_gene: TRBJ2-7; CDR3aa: CASSQATVEQYF; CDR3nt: TGTGCCAGCAGCCAAGCTACAGTGGAGCAGTACTTC
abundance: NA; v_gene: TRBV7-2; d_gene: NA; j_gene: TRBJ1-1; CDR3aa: CASSLKGWGTEAFF; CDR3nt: TGTGCCAGCAGCTTAAAGGGGTGGGGCACTGAAGCTTTCTTT
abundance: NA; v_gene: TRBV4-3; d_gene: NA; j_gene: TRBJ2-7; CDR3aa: CASSQGWRTTYEQYF; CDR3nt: TGCGCCAGCAGCCAAGGGTGGCGGACTACCTACGAGCAGTACTTC
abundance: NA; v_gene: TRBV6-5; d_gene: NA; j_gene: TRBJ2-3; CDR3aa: CASSSGDTQYF; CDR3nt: TGTGCCAGCAGTTCAGGTGATACGCAGTATTTT
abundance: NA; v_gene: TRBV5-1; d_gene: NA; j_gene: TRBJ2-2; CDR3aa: CASSLGTANTGELFF; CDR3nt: TGCGCCAGCAGCTTGGGGACAGCTAACACCGGGGAGCTGTTTTTT
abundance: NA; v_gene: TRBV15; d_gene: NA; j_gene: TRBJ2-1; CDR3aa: CATSRAGLGRDEQFF; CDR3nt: TGTGCCACCAGCAGAGCGGGCCTCGGCCGCGATGAGCAGTTCTTC
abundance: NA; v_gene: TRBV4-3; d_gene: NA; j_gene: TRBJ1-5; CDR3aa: CASSQETGRGNQPQHF; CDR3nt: TGCGCCAGCAGCCAAGAGACGGGCAGGGGAAATCAGCCCCAGCATTTT
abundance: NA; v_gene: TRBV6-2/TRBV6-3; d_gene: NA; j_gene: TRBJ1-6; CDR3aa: CASSFLQGSSPLHF; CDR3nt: TGTGCCAGCAGTTTCCTCCAGGGTTCTTCACCCCTCCACTTT
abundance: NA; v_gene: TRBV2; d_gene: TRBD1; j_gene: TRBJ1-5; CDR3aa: CASSPDRALNQPQHF; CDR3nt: TGTGCCAGCAGTCCTGACAGGGCCCTCAATCAGCCCCAGCATTTT
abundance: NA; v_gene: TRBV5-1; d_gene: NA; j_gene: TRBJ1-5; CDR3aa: CASSLTSGGNQPQHF; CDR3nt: TGCGCCAGCAGCTTGACATCAGGAGGCAATCAGCCCCAGCATTTT
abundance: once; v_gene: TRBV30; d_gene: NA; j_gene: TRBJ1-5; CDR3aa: CAWSGRTNQPQHF; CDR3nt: TGTGCCTGGAGCGGCAGAACCAATCAGCCCCAGCATTTT